The following is a T cell receptor beta chain sequence with its context. Its antigen is undetermined. Here immunoSEQ multiplex PCR was the method, and the copy in TCRdb shows in-frame clones only, minus some. Of around 44,000 clones listed, under 85% are singletons. The CDR3 totals 14 residues. The germline gives CDR1 SNHLY, CDR2 FYNNEI. With V trimmed by 7 bases and J by 4 bases, 7 bases remained unmatched. This specimen comes from a study of a mutant IDH1 vaccine in newly diagnosed glioma. Looking at the study overall: The therapy given earlier, which was standard therapy, consisted of radiotherapy, temozolomide, or both, and most of the patients received both.

Time point: week 35, safety follow-up. Vaccine doses each comprised 300 ug of mutant IDH1 20-mer peptide, with topical imiquimod. The V call is TRBV2, the J call TRBJ1-1, with 9 positions matching TRBD1. Sequencing was performed on PBMCs, taken from a glioma patient whose treatment included an IDH1 peptide vaccine. The TCR was taken from a man aged 40-49 years with glioma. CDR3 sequence (DNA): TGTGCCAGCATTCCCACAGGGGGCGGCACTGAAGCTTTCTTT. It translates to CASIPTGGGTEAFF.